This T cell receptor beta chain is from a study of T cell repertoires in aging, cancer and after chemotherapy. On the study more broadly: Pre- and post-chemotherapy samples were paired from chronic lymphocytic leukemia patients treated with fludarabine- or bendamustine-based regimens.

J gave up 4 bases and V 5 bases, and 14 bases lay outside the gene matches. Germline values: CDR1 LNHDA, CDR2 SQIVND (reference sequence). This CDR3 is built from 17 residues. TRB rearrangements spanning V, D and J were amplified using mixed TRB-A/B primers. TCRdb re-called the multiplex PCR reads with MiXCR, one entry per CDR3 protein. The sample records over a thousand distinct CDR3 sequences, about 65% being singletons. This clonotype was found a few times. TCR beta rearrangements were amplified from peripheral blood genomic DNA. The sequence derives from a human donor with a blood cancer. Sequenced sample: blood. The V gene is TRBV19, the J gene TRBJ1-5, with 7 bases lining up with TRBD1. CDR3 bases: TGTGCCAGTAGTTTACGACAGGGCGGAATTTTAAATCAGCCCCAGCATTTT. This gives the protein CASSLRQGGILNQPQHF.